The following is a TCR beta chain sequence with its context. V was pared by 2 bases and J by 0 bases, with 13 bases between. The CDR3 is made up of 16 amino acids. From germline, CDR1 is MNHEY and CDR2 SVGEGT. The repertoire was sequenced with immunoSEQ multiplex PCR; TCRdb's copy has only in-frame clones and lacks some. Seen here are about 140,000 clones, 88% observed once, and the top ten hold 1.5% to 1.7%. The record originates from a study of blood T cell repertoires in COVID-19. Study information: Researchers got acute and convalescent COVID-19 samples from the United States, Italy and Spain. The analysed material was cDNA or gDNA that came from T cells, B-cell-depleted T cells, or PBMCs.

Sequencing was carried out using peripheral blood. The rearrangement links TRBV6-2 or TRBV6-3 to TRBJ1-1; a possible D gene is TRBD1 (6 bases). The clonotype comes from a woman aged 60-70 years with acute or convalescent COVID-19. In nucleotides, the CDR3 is TGTGCCAGCAGTTACGGCCAACAGGGATTGAACACTGAAGCTTTCTTT. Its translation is CASSYGQQGLNTEAFF.